The entry below gives a single T cell receptor beta chain sequence along with its context. No antigen is known for it. Profiling relied on immunoSEQ multiplex PCR, and the TCRdb table lists in-frame clones only, not all of them. The sample contains 9,200 or so clones, around 86% of which appear only once. The data derive from a study of immune evolution from preneoplasia to lung adenocarcinoma. Across the study: HLA loss of heterozygosity: around 6.5% AIS, about 15% MIA, around 33% ADC, none AAH. Study-wide results and caveats: From normal lung to invasive adenocarcinoma, top clone frequencies appeared to decrease. Clonality was highest in normal lung, lower in later-stage lesions apparently.

The CDR3 is 17 residues long. Looked up from germline, CDR1 is SGHVS and CDR2 is FQNEAQ. V was cut by 2 bases and J by 3 bases, with 19 bases left in between. The rearrangement uses TRBV7-8 and TRBJ1-1, with a possible D match to TRBD1 (5 bases). This TCR came from a donor older than 65 with lung adenocarcinoma. The sample taken for sequencing was FFPE minimally invasive lung adenocarcinoma tissue. The CDR3 DNA follows: TGTGCCAGCAGCTTAAGGGGAGCGGGACTTAGGGACACTGAAGCTTTCTTT. This sequence encodes CASSLRGAGLRDTEAFF. Filled out from reference TRBV7-8 and TRBJ1-1, the complete variable domain reads GAGVSQSPRYKVAKRGQDVALRCDPISGHVSLFWYQQALGQGPEFLTYFQNEAQLDKSGLPSDRFFAERPEGSVSTLKIQRTQQEDSAVYLCASSLRGAGLRDTEAFFGQGTRLTVV.